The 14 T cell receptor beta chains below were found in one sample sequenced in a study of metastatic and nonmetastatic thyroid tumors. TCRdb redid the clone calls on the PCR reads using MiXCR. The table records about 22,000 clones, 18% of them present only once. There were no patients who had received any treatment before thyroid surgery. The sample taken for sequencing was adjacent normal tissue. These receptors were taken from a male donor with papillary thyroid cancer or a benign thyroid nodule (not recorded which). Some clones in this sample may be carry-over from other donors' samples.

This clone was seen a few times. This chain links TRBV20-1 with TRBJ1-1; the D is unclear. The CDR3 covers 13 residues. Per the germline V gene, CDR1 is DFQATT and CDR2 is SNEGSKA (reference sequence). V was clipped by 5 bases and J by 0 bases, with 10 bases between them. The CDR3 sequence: CSAGFTLNTEAFF. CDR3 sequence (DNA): TGCAGTGCTGGATTTACACTGAACACTGAAGCTTTCTTT.

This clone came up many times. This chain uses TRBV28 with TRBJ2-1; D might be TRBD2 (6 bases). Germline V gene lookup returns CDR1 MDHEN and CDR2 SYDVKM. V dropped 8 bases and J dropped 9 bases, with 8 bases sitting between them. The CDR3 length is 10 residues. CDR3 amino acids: CASGRGEQFF. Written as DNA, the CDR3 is TGTGCCAGCGGGCGGGGTGAGCAGTTCTTC.

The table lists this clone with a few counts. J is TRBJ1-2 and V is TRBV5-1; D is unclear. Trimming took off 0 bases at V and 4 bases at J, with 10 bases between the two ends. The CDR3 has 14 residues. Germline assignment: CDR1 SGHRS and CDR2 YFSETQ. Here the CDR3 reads CASSLEGTAYGYTF. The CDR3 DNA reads TGCGCCAGCAGCTTGGAGGGTACAGCCTATGGCTACACCTTC. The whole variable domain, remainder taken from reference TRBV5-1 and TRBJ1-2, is KAGVTQTPRYLIKTRGQQVTLSCSPISGHRSVSWYQQTPGQGLQFLFEYFSETQRNKGNFPGRFSGRQFSNSRSEMNVSTLELGDSALYLCASSLEGTAYGYTFGSGTRLTVV.

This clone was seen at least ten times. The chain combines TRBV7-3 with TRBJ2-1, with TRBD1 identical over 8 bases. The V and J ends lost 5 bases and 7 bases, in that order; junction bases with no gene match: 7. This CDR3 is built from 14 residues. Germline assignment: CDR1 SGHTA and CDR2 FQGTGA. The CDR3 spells CASSPVGQGNEQFF. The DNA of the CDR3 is TGTGCCAGCAGCCCTGTAGGACAGGGAAATGAGCAGTTCTTC.

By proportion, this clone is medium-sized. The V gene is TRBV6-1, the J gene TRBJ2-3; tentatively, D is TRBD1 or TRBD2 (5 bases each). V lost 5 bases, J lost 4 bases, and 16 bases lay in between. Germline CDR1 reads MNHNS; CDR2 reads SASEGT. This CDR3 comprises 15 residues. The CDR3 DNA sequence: TGTGCCAGCAGTAGCAACTCGAGGGGTGCAGATACGCAGTATTTT. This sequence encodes CASSSNSRGADTQYF.

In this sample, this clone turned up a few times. CDR3 loop: CSSIVGGASTGELFF. The DNA of the CDR3 is TGTTCTAGCATCGTCGGGGGGGCAAGCACCGGGGAGCTGTTTTTT. This chain links TRBV6-1 with TRBJ2-2, with 8 bases lining up with TRBD2. Germline CDR1 and CDR2: MNHNS and SASEGT. The CDR3 is 15 residues long.

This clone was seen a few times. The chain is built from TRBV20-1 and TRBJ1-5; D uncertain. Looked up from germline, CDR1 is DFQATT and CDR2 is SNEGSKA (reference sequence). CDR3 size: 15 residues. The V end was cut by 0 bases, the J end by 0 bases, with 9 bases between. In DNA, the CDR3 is TGCAGTGCTAGAGAGGGAGCTTATAGCAATCAGCCCCAGCATTTT. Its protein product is CSAREGAYSNQPQHF.

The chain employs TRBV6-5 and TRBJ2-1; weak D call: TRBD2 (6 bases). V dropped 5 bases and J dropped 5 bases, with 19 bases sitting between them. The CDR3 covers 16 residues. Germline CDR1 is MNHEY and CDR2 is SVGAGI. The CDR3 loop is CASSPSGSGFDNEQFF. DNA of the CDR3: TGTGCCAGCAGTCCCTCGGGCAGCGGGTTCGACAATGAGCAGTTCTTC.

The CDR3 coding sequence is TGTGCCAGCAGTGCTAGCAGCTCCTACAATGAGCAGTTCTTC. Protein: CASSASSSYNEQFF. The chain joins TRBV6-2 or TRBV6-3 to TRBJ2-1, with D possibly being TRBD2 (5 bases). Per the germline V gene, CDR1 is MNHEY and CDR2 is SVGEGT. The CDR3 is made up of 14 amino acids. Trimming removed 5 bases from V and 0 bases from J, with 8 bases in between.

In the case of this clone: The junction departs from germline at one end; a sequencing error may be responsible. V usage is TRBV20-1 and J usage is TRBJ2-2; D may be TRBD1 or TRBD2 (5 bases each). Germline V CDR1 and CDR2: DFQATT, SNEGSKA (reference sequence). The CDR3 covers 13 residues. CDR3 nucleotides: TGCAGTGCTAGAGATTATGGGACCGGTGAGCTGTTTTTT. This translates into CSARDYGTGELFF.

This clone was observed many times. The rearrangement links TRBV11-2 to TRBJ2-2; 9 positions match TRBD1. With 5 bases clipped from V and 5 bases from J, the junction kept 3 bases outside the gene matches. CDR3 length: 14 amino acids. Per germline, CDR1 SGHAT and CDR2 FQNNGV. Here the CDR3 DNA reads TGTGCCAGCAGCGACAGGGGGTGGACCGGGGAGCTGTTTTTT. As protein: CASSDRGWTGELFF.

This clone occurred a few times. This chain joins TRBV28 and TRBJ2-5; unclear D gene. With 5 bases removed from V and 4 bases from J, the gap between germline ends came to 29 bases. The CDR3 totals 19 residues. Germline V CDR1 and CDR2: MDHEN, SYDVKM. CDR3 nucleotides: TGTGCCAGCAGTCCCCCGGGCTGGAGTGCGTTGGTCAGTCGAGAGACCCAGTACTTC. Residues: CASSPPGWSALVSRETQYF.

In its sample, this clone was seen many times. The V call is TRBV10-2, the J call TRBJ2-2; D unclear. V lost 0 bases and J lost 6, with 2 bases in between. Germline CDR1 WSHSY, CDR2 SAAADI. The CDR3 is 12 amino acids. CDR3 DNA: TGCGCCAGCAGTGAGTCGGCCGGGGAGCTGTTTTTT. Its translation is CASSESAGELFF.

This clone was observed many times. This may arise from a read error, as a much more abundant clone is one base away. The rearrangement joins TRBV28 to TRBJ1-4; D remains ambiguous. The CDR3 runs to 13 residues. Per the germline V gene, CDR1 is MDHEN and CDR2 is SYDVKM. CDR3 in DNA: TGTGCCACCTGGGCTGCAACTAATGAAGAACTGTTTTTT. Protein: CATWAATNEELFF.